These 10 T cell receptor beta chains originate from one sample sequenced in a study of brain T cells in children with intractable seizures. TCRdb's table, derived via immunoSEQ multiplex PCR, lists solely in-frame clones and lacks some. Here the sample spans under 400,000 clones, over 90% being singletons. Indicated time point: blood from clinic visit 5 months post-surgery; TSC patient then seizure free. This specimen consisted of peripheral blood, obtained more than 4 months after surgery. The receptor set was obtained from a boy under two years old with tuberous sclerosis and intractable seizures.

The rearrangement joins TRBV11-3 to TRBJ2-7; D uncertain. The germline gives CDR1 SGHNT, CDR2 YENEEA. V was pared by 5 bases and J by 2 bases, with 19 bases between. The CDR3 is 16 residues long. CDR3 sequence: CASSAQERFVAYEQYF. CDR3 DNA: TGTGCCAGCAGCGCCCAGGAAAGGTTCGTCGCCTACGAGCAGTACTTC.

This sequence joins TRBV4-2 and TRBJ2-1; possibly TRBD1 for D (6 bases). V was pared by 1 base and J by 5 bases, with 18 bases between. Germline values: CDR1 LGHNA, CDR2 YNFKEQ. This CDR3 comprises 17 residues. CDR3: CASSQAHRDKGHNEQFF. CDR3 coding DNA: TGTGCCAGCAGCCAAGCACACCGGGACAAGGGACACAATGAGCAGTTCTTC.

This chain connects TRBV19 to TRBJ2-7; maybe TRBD2 (5 bases). This CDR3 is built from 12 residues. Germline loops: CDR1 LNHDA, CDR2 SQIVND (reference sequence). Here the CDR3 reads CDEGKLSYEQYF. For the CDR3, the DNA is TGTGACGAGGGAAAGTTATCCTACGAGCAGTACTTC. Looking up the rest from reference TRBV19 and TRBJ2-7 gives the full variable domain: DGGITQSPKYLFRKEGQNVTLSCEQNLNHDAMYWYRQDPGQGLRLIYYSQIVNDFQKGDIAEGYSVSREKKESFPLTVTSAQKNPTAFYLCDEGKLSYEQYFGPGTRLTVT.

The V call is TRBV4-1, the J call TRBJ2-3; D remains unclear. V was cut by 1 base and J by 0 bases, with 14 bases left in between. The CDR3 is 17 residues long. Germline V lookup: CDR1 MGHRA, CDR2 YSYEKL. The CDR3 DNA follows: TGCGCCAGCAGCCAAGTCAAGCTTAGCCCGAGCACAGATACGCAGTATTTT. This gives the protein CASSQVKLSPSTDTQYF.

The V and J genes are TRBV23-1 and TRBJ1-2, with D possibly TRBD1 on 6 matching bases. TRBV23-1 is marked as an open reading frame, function uncertain. The CDR3 loop spans 13 amino acids. Trimming cost V 5 bases and J 4 bases, with 11 bases left between them. The CDR3: CASSAGARYGYTF. In DNA, the CDR3 is TGCGCCAGCAGTGCAGGGGCACGCTATGGCTACACCTTC.

The chain recombines TRBV30 with TRBJ1-1, with D possibly being TRBD1 (5 bases). V was pared by 0 bases and J by 3 bases, with 14 bases between. Germline V gene lookup returns CDR1 GTSNPN and CDR2 SVGIG (reference sequence). The CDR3 runs 15 residues. DNA for the CDR3: TGTGCCTGGAGTGTATTTAGGGGTCTGGACACTGAAGCTTTCTTT. It specifies CAWSVFRGLDTEAFF. The whole variable domain, remainder taken from reference TRBV30 and TRBJ1-1, is SQTIHQWPATLVQPVGSPLSLECTVEGTSNPNLYWYRQAAGRGLQLLFYSVGIGQISSEVPQNLSASRPQDRQFILSSKKLLLSDSGFYLCAWSVFRGLDTEAFFGQGTRLTVV.

This clone has just one count. This chain uses TRBV7-9 with TRBJ2-7, with 7 bases lining up with TRBD2. From germline, CDR1 is SEHNR and CDR2 FQNEAQ (reference sequence). Unmatched junction bases numbered 9, after V lost 5 bases and J lost 5 bases. The CDR3 loop spans 14 amino acids. In DNA, the CDR3 is TGTGCCAGCAGCCCTTTGGGAGGGCGGGACGAGCAGTACTTC. Its protein is CASSPLGGRDEQYF.

The rearrangement joins TRBV3-1 (or the pseudogene TRBV3-2) to TRBJ1-6; possible D gene TRBD1, 5 bases. The CDR3 loop spans 16 amino acids. Germline CDR1 reads LGHDT; CDR2 reads YNNKEL (reference sequence). V lost 4 bases and J 4 bases, leaving 14 bases between the germline ends. The CDR3 DNA is TGTGCCAGCAGCCGACAGCCCGGAGGGTATAATTCACCCCTCCACTTT. Its translation is CASSRQPGGYNSPLHF.

This rearrangement joins TRBV7-2 to TRBJ2-7; no clear D. Germline V CDR1 and CDR2: SGHTA, FQGNSA. V lost 4 bases to trimming and J lost 0 bases, with 13 bases between them. This CDR3 contains 15 residues. The CDR3 DNA is TGTGCCAGCAGCTCCCCCCGACTCGGCTCCTACGAGCAGTACTTC. The encoded protein is CASSSPRLGSYEQYF.

This sequence joins TRBV5-1 and TRBJ2-1; 9 nucleotides line up with TRBD1. In germline, CDR1 is SGHRS, CDR2 YFSETQ. V lost 4 bases to trimming and J lost 7 bases; unmatched junction nucleotides: 12. The CDR3 loop spans 16 amino acids. Written as DNA, the CDR3 is TGCGCCAGCAGCGACGGTTTACAGGGGGCAATTAATGAGCAGTTCTTC. Amino acids: CASSDGLQGAINEQFF.